Listed here are 16 T cell receptor beta chains from one sample, sequenced in a study of cytomegalovirus exposure and HLA in healthy donors. PCR primers comprised 60 Vbeta and 13 Jbeta primers. Here immunoSEQ multiplex PCR was the method, and the copy in TCRdb shows in-frame clones only, minus some. The data hold 140,000 to 150,000 clones, with approximately 80% observed a single time. Source material: PBMCs. The receptors stem from a female donor in good health and CMV-seronegative.

In regard to this clone: One end of the junction does not line up with germline, which may come from a read error. The CDR3 protein is CSASDRGIRIF. The CDR3 bases are TGCAGTGCTAGCGACAGGGGGATTAGAATCTTT. The rearrangement uses TRBV20-1 and TRBJ1-1; 9 nucleotides match TRBD1. Germline CDR1 is DFQATT and CDR2 is SNEGSKA (reference sequence). This CDR3 contains 11 residues.

The CDR3 nucleotides read TGTGCCAGCAGCCCCGACAGGGTCGGCACCGGGGAGCTGTTTTTT. Its protein product is CASSPDRVGTGELFF. The rearrangement links TRBV2 to TRBJ2-2; 7 bases agree with TRBD1. Germline V gene data show CDR1 as SNHLY and CDR2 as FYNNEI. V lost 6 bases to trimming and J lost 4 bases; unmatched junction nucleotides: 8. The length of the CDR3 is 15 residues.

The chain uses TRBV5-5 and TRBJ1-2, with 9 bases that match TRBD1. CDR1 is SGHKS, CDR2 YYEKEE, per germline (reference sequence). V dropped 0 bases and J dropped 3; count of bases not matched to a gene: 9. This CDR3 is 17 amino acids long. The CDR3 sequence is CASSLVSKRTGDYGYTF. The CDR3, as DNA: TGTGCCAGCAGCTTGGTAAGTAAGCGGACAGGGGACTATGGCTACACCTTC.

V gene TRBV11-2 combines with J gene TRBJ2-5, with 7 bases that match TRBD1. The V gene end was trimmed by 5 bases and the J gene end by 4 bases; junction bases not matched to a gene: 10. CDR3 length: 15 amino acids. Germline loops: CDR1 SGHAT, CDR2 FQNNGV. CDR3 in amino acids: CASSQLPRTGETQYF. DNA of the CDR3: TGTGCCAGCAGCCAGCTCCCCCGGACAGGAGAGACCCAGTACTTC.

The rearrangement joins TRBV5-4 to TRBJ1-1, with 9 nucleotides matching TRBD1. The CDR3 is 14 amino acids. Germline CDR1 and CDR2: SGHNT and YYREEE (reference sequence). V gave up 2 bases and J gave up 3 bases; unmatched junction bases: 2. The CDR3 loop reads CASSFDRGDTEAFF. DNA of the CDR3: TGTGCCAGCAGCTTTGACAGGGGGGACACTGAAGCTTTCTTT.

The chain is built from TRBV5-1 and TRBJ2-3, with D perhaps matching TRBD2 (5 bases). Germline V gives CDR1 SGHRS, CDR2 YFSETQ. V lost 1 base to trimming and J lost 2 bases, with 14 bases between them. The CDR3 loop spans 16 amino acids. CDR3 coding DNA: TGCGCCAGCAGCTTGAAGGCAGCGGTCTCCACAGATACGCAGTATTTT. As protein: CASSLKAAVSTDTQYF. Supplemented by reference TRBV5-1 and TRBJ2-3, the full variable domain reads KAGVTQTPRYLIKTRGQQVTLSCSPISGHRSVSWYQQTPGQGLQFLFEYFSETQRNKGNFPGRFSGRQFSNSRSEMNVSTLELGDSALYLCASSLKAAVSTDTQYFGPGTRLTVL.

This clone was picked up one time. J is TRBJ2-5 and V is TRBV4-3, with D possibly being TRBD2 (7 bases). Gene TRBJ2-7 matches the end of the DNA better, so the J call may be wrong. The CDR3 extends over 16 amino acids. Germline lookup yields CDR1 LGHNA and CDR2 YSLEER. Here the CDR3 DNA reads TGCGCCAGCAGCCAACGAAGGGGGGGCGCTACCTACGAGCAGTACTTC. Translating gives CASSQRRGGATYEQYF.

V is TRBV7-2 and J is TRBJ2-7, with TRBD2 as a possible D gene (5 bases). Germline V gene sequence: CDR1 SGHTA, CDR2 FQGNSA. The V end lost 5 bases, the J end lost 0 bases, and 17 bases lay between the germline ends. The CDR3 runs to 16 residues. The CDR3 region has the DNA TGTGCCAGCAGCCCCCTGGGCGGGTTCTTCTCCTACGAGCAGTACTTC. Protein product: CASSPLGGFFSYEQYF.

CDR3 DNA sequence: TGTGCCAGCAGTTTATCGGGCAGGACAGAAGGGTCACCCCTCCACTTT. It yields the protein CASSLSGRTEGSPLHF. The chain joins TRBV27 to TRBJ1-6, with D possibly matching TRBD1 (6 bases). CDR3 length: 16 residues. Deletions cut 0 bases from V and 10 bases from J, with 16 bases between. Germline CDR1 reads MNHEY; CDR2 reads SMNVEV (reference sequence).

The genes are TRBV7-9 and TRBJ1-1; D gene ambiguous. CDR1 and CDR2 from the germline V gene are SEHNR and FQNEAQ (reference sequence). The CDR3 runs to 13 residues. Trimming removed 1 base at V and 11 bases at J, with 14 bases between. CDR3 sequence: CASSLVREGAAFF. The CDR3 region has the DNA TGTGCCAGCAGCTTAGTTAGGGAGGGTGCGGCTTTCTTT.

The J gene is TRBJ2-7, the V gene TRBV6-5, with D tentatively TRBD2 (6 bases). The germline V gene has CDR1 MNHEY and CDR2 SVGAGI. This CDR3 region has 15 residues. The V gene lost 0 bases and the J gene lost 2 bases, with 11 bases spanning the gap. This chain's CDR3 is CASSYSARGAYEQYF. In DNA form, the CDR3 reads TGTGCCAGCAGTTACTCGGCGCGGGGCGCCTACGAGCAGTACTTC.

The J gene is TRBJ1-2, the V gene TRBV5-1, with 8 bases fitting TRBD1. Germline V CDR1 and CDR2: SGHRS, YFSETQ. V lost 0 bases, J lost 2 bases, and 3 bases stayed unmatched. This CDR3 has 15 residues. The CDR3 DNA is TGCGCCAGCAGCTTGGGGACAGGGAAGAACTATGGCTACACCTTC. It yields the protein CASSLGTGKNYGYTF.

The chain has TRBV14 and TRBJ1-5; D is uncertain. Between the trimmed V and J ends, which lost 1 base and 6 bases, there was a span of 7 bases. This CDR3 comprises 13 residues. CDR1 is SGHDN and CDR2 is FVKESK in the germline V gene. The CDR3 DNA follows: TGTGCCAGCAGCCAAGGCCTATCTCAGCCCCAGCATTTT. This encodes CASSQGLSQPQHF.

The chain couples TRBV5-6 to TRBJ2-1; 15 nucleotides agree with TRBD2. J was trimmed by 6 bases and V by 2 bases; bases with no gene match: 6. Germline CDR1 and CDR2: SGHDT and YYEEEE. This CDR3 spans 17 amino acids. The CDR3 region is CASSFKGLAGGPNEQFF. Here the CDR3 DNA reads TGTGCCAGCAGCTTTAAGGGACTAGCGGGGGGTCCCAATGAGCAGTTCTTC.

There are a few counts of this clone. V and J are TRBV19 and TRBJ1-5; D is uncertain. Germline CDR1 LNHDA, CDR2 SQIVND (reference sequence). This CDR3 comprises 13 residues. Trimming left V 2 bases short and J 6 bases short, with 8 bases between. CDR3: CASSIRVSQPQHF. CDR3 nucleotides: TGTGCCAGTAGTATACGGGTATCTCAGCCCCAGCATTTT.

The genes are TRBV6-6 and TRBJ2-5; TRBD2 matches 11 bases. Germline assignment: CDR1 MNHNY and CDR2 SVGAGI (reference sequence). Unmatched junction bases numbered 10, after V lost 5 bases and J lost 5 bases. The CDR3 totals 16 residues. The CDR3 loop reads CASSTTSGVLTETQYF. DNA for the CDR3: TGTGCCAGCAGTACGACTAGCGGGGTTTTAACGGAGACCCAGTACTTC.